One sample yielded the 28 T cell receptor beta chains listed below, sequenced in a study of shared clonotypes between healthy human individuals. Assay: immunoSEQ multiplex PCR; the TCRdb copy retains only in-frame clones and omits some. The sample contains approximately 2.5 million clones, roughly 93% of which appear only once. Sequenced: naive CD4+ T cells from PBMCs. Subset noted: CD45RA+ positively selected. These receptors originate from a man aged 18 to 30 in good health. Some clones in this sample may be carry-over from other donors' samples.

CDR3 coding DNA: TGTGCCAGCAGTACCCCTGGGGATGGCTACACCTTC. Residues: CASSTPGDGYTF. V usage is TRBV28 and J usage is TRBJ1-2; D remains ambiguous. The CDR3 has 12 amino acids. Trimming pared 5 bases from V and 6 bases from J, leaving 10 bases between. Germline V gene lookup returns CDR1 MDHEN and CDR2 SYDVKM.

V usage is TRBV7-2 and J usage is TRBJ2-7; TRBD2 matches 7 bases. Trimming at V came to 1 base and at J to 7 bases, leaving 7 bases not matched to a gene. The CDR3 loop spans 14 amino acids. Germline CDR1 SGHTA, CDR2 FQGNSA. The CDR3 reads CASSLVTAGEEQYF. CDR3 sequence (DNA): TGTGCCAGCAGCTTAGTCACCGCGGGAGAGGAGCAGTACTTC.

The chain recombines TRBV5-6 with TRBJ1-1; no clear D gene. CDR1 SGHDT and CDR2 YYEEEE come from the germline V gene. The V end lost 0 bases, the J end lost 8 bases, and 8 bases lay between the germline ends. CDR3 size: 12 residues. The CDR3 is CASSLGQREAFF. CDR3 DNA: TGTGCCAGCAGCTTGGGGCAGAGAGAAGCTTTCTTT.

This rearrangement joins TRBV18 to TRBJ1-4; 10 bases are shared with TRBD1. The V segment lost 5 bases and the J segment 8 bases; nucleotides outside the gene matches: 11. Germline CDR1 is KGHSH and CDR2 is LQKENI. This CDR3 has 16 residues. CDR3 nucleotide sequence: TGTGCCAGCTCATCGGGCTCCGGGGACAGGGGCGAAAAACTGTTTTTT. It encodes CASSSGSGDRGEKLFF.

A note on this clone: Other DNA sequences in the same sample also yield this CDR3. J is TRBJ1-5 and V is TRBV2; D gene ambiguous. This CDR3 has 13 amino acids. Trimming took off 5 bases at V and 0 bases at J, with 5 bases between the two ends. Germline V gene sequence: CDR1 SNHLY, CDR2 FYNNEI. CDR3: CASSPDSNQPQHF. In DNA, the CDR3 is TGTGCCAGCAGTCCAGATAGCAATCAGCCCCAGCATTTT.

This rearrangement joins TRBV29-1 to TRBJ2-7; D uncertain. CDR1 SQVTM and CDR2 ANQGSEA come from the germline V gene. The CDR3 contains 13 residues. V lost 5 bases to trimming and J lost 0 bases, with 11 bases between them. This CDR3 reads CSVLSESSYEQYF. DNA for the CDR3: TGCAGCGTTTTAAGCGAGAGCTCCTACGAGCAGTACTTC.

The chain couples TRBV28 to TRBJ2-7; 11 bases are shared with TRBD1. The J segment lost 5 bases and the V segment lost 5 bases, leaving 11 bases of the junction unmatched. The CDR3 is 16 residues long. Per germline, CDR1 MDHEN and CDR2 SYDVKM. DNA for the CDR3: TGTGCCAGCAGTCTCTCCGGGACAGGGGGTTACGACGAGCAGTACTTC. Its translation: CASSLSGTGGYDEQYF.

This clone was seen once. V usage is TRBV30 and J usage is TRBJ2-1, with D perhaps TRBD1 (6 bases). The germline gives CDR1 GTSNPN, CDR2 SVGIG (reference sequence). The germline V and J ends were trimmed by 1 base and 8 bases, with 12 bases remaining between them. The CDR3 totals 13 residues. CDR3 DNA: TGTGCCTGGAGTGCTACAGGGAAGGATGAGCAGTTCTTC. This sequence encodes CAWSATGKDEQFF.

The CDR3 coding sequence is TGTGCCAGCAGCGTAAGCCCTAGCGGAGGCTACGAGCAGTACTTC. This encodes CASSVSPSGGYEQYF. V is TRBV9 and J is TRBJ2-7; the match to TRBD2 covers 7 bases. With 1 base clipped from V and 3 bases from J, the junction kept 7 bases outside the gene matches. CDR1 is SGDLS, CDR2 YYNGEE, per germline. This CDR3 is built from 15 residues.

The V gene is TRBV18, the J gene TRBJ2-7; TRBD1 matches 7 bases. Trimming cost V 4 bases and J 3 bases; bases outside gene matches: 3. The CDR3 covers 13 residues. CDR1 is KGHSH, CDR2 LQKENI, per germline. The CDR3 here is CASSQGQNYEQYF. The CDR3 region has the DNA TGTGCCAGCTCACAGGGACAGAACTACGAGCAGTACTTC.

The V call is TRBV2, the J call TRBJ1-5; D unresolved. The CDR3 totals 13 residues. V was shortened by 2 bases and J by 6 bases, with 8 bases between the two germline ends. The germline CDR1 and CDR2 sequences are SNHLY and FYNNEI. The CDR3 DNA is TGTGCCAGCAGTGAACGGGGTGTTCAGCCCCAGCATTTT. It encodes CASSERGVQPQHF.

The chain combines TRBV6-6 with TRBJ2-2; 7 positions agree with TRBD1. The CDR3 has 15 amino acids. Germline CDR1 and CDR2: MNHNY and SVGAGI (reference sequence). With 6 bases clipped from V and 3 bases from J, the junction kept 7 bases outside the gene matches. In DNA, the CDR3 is TGTGCCAGCAGCCGGACAGGTCCGTACACCGGGGAGCTGTTTTTT. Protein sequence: CASSRTGPYTGELFF.

The CDR3 DNA reads TGTGCCAGCAGCCAAGTCCCCATTGGGAACACCGGGGAGCTGTTTTTT. Translating it yields CASSQVPIGNTGELFF. The chain uses TRBV14 and TRBJ2-2, with no clear D. V shed 1 base and J shed 1 base, with 10 bases lying between them. CDR1 is SGHDN and CDR2 is FVKESK in the germline V gene. CDR3 length equals 16 residues.

CDR3 sequence (DNA): TGCGCCAGCAGCCGCTTAGCGGGGATGAACACCGGGGAGCTGTTTTTT. It is translated as CASSRLAGMNTGELFF. The chain combines TRBV5-1 with TRBJ2-2, with 8 bases identical to TRBD2. From germline, CDR1 is SGHRS and CDR2 YFSETQ. The CDR3 loop spans 16 amino acids. The junction had 6 bases not matched to a gene; V was cut back by 4 bases and J by 1 base.

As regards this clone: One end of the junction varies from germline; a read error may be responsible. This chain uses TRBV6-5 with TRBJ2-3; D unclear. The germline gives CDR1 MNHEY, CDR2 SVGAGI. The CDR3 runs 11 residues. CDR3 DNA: TGTGCCAGCAGTTCGGGTCTTGCGCCCCTGTTT. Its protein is CASSSGLAPLF.

The CDR3 protein is CASSLSFAVQETQYF. DNA for the CDR3: TGTGCCAGCAGTTTGAGCTTTGCCGTCCAAGAGACCCAGTACTTC. The rearrangement uses TRBV27 and TRBJ2-5; no firm D call. The V gene's germline CDR1 is MNHEY and CDR2 SMNVEV (reference sequence). Trimming pared 3 bases from V and 1 base from J, leaving 12 bases between. The CDR3 runs to 15 residues.

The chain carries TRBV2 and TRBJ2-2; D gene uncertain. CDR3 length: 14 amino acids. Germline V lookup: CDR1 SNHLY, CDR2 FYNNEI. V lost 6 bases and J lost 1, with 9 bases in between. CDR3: CASRKDGNTGELFF. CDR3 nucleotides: TGTGCCAGCAGGAAGGACGGGAACACCGGGGAGCTGTTTTTT.

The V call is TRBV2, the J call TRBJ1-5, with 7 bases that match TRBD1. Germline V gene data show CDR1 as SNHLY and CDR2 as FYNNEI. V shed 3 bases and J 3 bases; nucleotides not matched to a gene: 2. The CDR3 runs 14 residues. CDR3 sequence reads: CASSEDRHNQPQHF. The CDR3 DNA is TGTGCCAGCAGTGAGGACAGGCACAATCAGCCCCAGCATTTT.

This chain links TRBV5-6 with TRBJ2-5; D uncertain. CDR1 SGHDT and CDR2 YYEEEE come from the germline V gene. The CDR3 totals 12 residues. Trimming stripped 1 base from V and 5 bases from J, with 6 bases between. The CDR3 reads CASSLFPETQYF. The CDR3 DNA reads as TGTGCCAGCAGCTTGTTTCCGGAGACCCAGTACTTC.

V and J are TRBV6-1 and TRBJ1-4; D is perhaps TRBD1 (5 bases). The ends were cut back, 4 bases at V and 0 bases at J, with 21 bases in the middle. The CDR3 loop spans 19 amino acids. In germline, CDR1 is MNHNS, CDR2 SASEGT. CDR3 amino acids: CASSVPGGQLAATNEKLFF. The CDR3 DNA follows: TGTGCCAGCAGTGTGCCGGGAGGACAATTAGCGGCAACTAATGAAAAACTGTTTTTT.

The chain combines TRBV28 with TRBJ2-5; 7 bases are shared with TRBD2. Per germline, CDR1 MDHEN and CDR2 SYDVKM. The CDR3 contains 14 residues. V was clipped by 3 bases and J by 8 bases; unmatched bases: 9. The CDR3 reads CASSFTGTIVTQYF. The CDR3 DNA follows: TGTGCCAGCAGTTTTACTGGGACTATTGTAACCCAGTACTTC.

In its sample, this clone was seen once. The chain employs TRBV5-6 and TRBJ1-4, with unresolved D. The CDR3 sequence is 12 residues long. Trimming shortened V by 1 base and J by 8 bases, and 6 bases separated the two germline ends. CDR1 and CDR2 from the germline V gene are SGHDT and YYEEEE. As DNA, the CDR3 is TGTGCCAGCAGCTTGTCCAGGGAAAAACTGTTTTTT. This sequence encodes CASSLSREKLFF. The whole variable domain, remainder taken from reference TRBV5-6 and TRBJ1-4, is DAGVTQSPTHLIKTRGQQVTLRCSPKSGHDTVSWYQQALGQGPQFIFQYYEEEERQRGNFPDRFSGHQFPNYSSELNVNALLLGDSALYLCASSLSREKLFFGSGTQLSVL.

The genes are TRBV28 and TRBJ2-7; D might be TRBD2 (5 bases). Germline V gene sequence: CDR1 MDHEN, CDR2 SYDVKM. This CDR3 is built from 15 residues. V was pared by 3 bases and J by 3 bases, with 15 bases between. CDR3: CASSFGRVTGYEQYF. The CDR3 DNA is TGTGCCAGCAGTTTTGGGCGGGTTACGGGCTACGAGCAGTACTTC.

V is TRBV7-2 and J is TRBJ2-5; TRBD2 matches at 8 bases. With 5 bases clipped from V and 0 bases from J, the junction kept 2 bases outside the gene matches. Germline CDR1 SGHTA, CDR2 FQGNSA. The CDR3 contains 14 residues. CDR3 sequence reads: CASSPGGDQETQYF. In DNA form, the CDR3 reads TGTGCCAGCAGCCCCGGGGGGGACCAAGAGACCCAGTACTTC.

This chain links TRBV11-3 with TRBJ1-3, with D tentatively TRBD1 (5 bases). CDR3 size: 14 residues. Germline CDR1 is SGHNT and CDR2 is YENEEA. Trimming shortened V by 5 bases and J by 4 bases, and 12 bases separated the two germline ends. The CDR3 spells CASSQGTSGNTIYF. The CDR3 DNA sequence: TGTGCCAGCAGCCAAGGGACGAGCGGAAACACCATATATTTT.

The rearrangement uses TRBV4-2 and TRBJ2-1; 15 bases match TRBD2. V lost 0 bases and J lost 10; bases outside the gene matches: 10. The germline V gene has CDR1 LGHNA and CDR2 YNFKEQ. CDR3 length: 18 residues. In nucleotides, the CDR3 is TGTGCCAGCAGCCAAGAAGGGACTAGCGGGAGGTCCCGCAACGAGCAGTTCTTC. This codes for CASSQEGTSGRSRNEQFF.

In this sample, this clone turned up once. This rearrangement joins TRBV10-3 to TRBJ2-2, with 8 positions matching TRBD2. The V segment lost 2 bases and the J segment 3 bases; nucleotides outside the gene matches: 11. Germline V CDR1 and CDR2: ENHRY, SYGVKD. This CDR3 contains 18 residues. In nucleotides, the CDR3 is TGTGCCATCAGTGAGAAACGGAGTGAACTAGCGGACACCGGGGAGCTGTTTTTT. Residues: CAISEKRSELADTGELFF.

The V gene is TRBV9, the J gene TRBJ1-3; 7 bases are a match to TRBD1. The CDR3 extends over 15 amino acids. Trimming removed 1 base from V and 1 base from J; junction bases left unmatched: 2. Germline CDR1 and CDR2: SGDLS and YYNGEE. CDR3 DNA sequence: TGTGCCAGCAGCGTACAGGGGGATTCTGGAAACACCATATATTTT. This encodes CASSVQGDSGNTIYF. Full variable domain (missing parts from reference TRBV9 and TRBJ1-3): DSGVTQTPKHLITATGQRVTLRCSPRSGDLSVYWYQQSLDQGLQFLIQYYNGEERAKGNILERFSAQQFPDLHSELNLSSLELGDSALYFCASSVQGDSGNTIYFGEGSWLTVV.